This T cell receptor (beta chain) emerged from a study of CD8 T cells in ankylosing spondylitis. TCRdb reprocessed the 5' RACE reads with MiXCR, giving one entry per CDR3 protein. This sample has more than 600,000 distinct CDR3 sequences, with around 20% found just once. The germline gives CDR1 MNHEY, CDR2 SVGAGI. CDR3 length: 14 amino acids. V lost 7 bases and J 5 bases, leaving 14 bases between the germline ends. Regarding this clonotype: What it binds is unknown.

The study, taken as a whole, reports: A motif of seven or eight highly homologous TCR beta variants was seen as apparently characteristic of ankylosing spondylitis blood. Reports say disease-linked clones showed up significantly more in matched ankylosing spondylitis synovial fluid.

The sequence derives from a male donor with ankylosing spondylitis. This chain uses TRBV6-5 with TRBJ2-2; maybe TRBD1 (5 bases). Sequenced: blood, either unsorted or a sorted T cell fraction (not recorded which). CDR3 bases: TGTGCCAGCACCCCCGGACAACATACCGGGGAGCTGTTTTTT. It is translated as CASTPGQHTGELFF.